These T cell receptor beta chains were read from a single sample in a study of T-cell memory formation after mild COVID-19. One entry per CDR3 protein results from TCRdb running MiXCR on the 5' RACE reads. The table lists more than 150,000 distinct CDR3 sequences, roughly 18% of them singletons. The specimen sequenced was PBMCs or a T cell subset sorted from them (not recorded which). These receptors came from a man in his late teens or twenties who had mild COVID-19 (a few samples of this study predate the infection). Cell type and time point are not known. Both conserved end residues are part of each CDR3. D genes are given only for firm matches. The size field is filled for only some rows; it gives once, few, many or a size class.

TRBJ2-7 few TRBD2 TRBV20-1 CSARGLAGGRSYEQYF TGCAGTGCTCGCGGACTAGCGGGGGGGCGGTCCTACGAGCAGTACTTC
TRBJ2-1 many NA TRBV11-2 CASSPRELEQFF TGTGCCAGCAGCCCCCGGGAACTTGAGCAGTTCTTC
TRBJ1-2 few NA TRBV7-3 CASSLGRGYTF TGTGCCAGCAGCTTAGGGAGAGGCTACACCTTC
TRBJ2-1 few TRBD2 TRBV4-3 CASSQEPSGGGNEQFF TGCGCCAGCAGCCAAGAGCCTAGCGGGGGGGGTAATGAGCAGTTCTTC
TRBJ1-2 NA NA TRBV9 CASSVDGGYGYTF TGTGCCAGCAGCGTAGATGGGGGTTATGGCTACACCTTC
TRBJ2-5 few NA TRBV2 CASSKDHETQYF TGTGCCAGCAGTAAGGACCACGAGACCCAGTACTTC
TRBJ2-3 NA NA TRBV6-2/TRBV6-3 CASKAPGSDTQYF TGTGCCAGCAAGGCCCCAGGGTCAGATACGCAGTATTTT
TRBJ1-2 NA TRBD1 TRBV5-5 CASSKTGAYGYTF TGTGCCAGCAGCAAGACAGGGGCCTATGGCTACACCTTC
TRBJ2-2 few NA TRBV4-2 CASSQADLSNTGELFF TGTGCCAGCAGCCAAGCAGACCTTTCGAACACCGGGGAGCTGTTTTTT
TRBJ1-1 few NA TRBV6-5 CASSTGRGWNTEAFF TGTGCCAGCAGTACCGGACGGGGTTGGAACACTGAAGCTTTCTTT
TRBJ1-5 few NA TRBV7-3 CASSLTGSQPQHF TGTGCCAGCAGCTTAACGGGAAGTCAGCCCCAGCATTTT
TRBJ2-1 NA NA TRBV29-1 CSGSRSSYNEQFF TGCAGCGGATCAAGGAGCTCCTACAATGAGCAGTTCTTC
TRBJ2-3 NA NA TRBV30 CAWSKRSTDTQYF TGTGCCTGGAGTAAGCGGTCCACAGATACGCAGTATTTT
TRBJ2-2 few TRBD2 TRBV7-2 CASSLQWLAGAGELFF TGTGCCAGCAGCTTACAATGGCTAGCGGGGGCCGGGGAGCTGTTTTTT
TRBJ2-1 NA TRBD1 TRBV7-2 CASSLAPDQGAGEQFF TGTGCCAGCAGCTTAGCCCCCGACCAGGGGGCAGGGGAGCAGTTCTTC
TRBJ2-2 many TRBD2 TRBV12-3/TRBV12-4 CASRTSGSNTGELFF TGTGCCAGCAGGACTAGCGGCTCGAACACCGGGGAGCTGTTTTTT
TRBJ2-2 few NA TRBV11-2 CASSLVGPHTGELFF TGTGCCAGCAGCTTAGTCGGGCCCCACACCGGGGAGCTGTTTTTT
TRBJ2-3 few NA TRBV28 CASSLLQGTADTQYF TGTGCCAGCAGTTTATTGCAGGGGACTGCAGATACGCAGTATTTT
TRBJ2-7 NA TRBD2 TRBV5-1 CASSFSGPYEQYF TGCGCCAGCAGCTTTAGCGGGCCCTACGAGCAGTACTTC
TRBJ2-2 NA NA TRBV18 CASVTGNTGELFF TGTGCCAGCGTTACAGGGAACACCGGGGAGCTGTTTTTT
TRBJ2-3 NA NA TRBV7-9 CASSLAGSSTDTQYF TGTGCCAGCAGCTTAGCGGGGAGCTCCACAGATACGCAGTATTTT
TRBJ2-3 few TRBD2 TRBV5-1 CASSSGLAGSTDTQYF TGCGCCAGCAGCTCGGGACTAGCGGGAAGCACAGATACGCAGTATTTT
TRBJ1-2 few TRBD1 TRBV4-3 CASSALGQGNYGYTF TGCGCCAGCAGCGCCCTCGGACAGGGAAACTATGGCTACACCTTC
TRBJ1-6 few NA TRBV20-1 CSALGAGANSPLHF TGCAGTGCTTTAGGGGCAGGGGCGAATTCACCCCTCCACTTT
TRBJ1-5 NA TRBD1 TRBV12-3/TRBV12-4 CASKGARNQPQHF TGTGCCAGTAAGGGGGCCCGCAATCAGCCCCAGCATTTT
TRBJ2-3 NA NA TRBV7-2 CASSLEERRPKQYF TGTGCCAGCAGCTTAGAAGAGAGGCGACCGAAGCAGTATTTT
TRBJ2-7 NA TRBD1 TRBV29-1 CSVGRTGWGEQYF TGCAGCGTTGGCCGGACAGGGTGGGGCGAGCAGTACTTC
TRBJ1-5 few TRBD1 TRBV20-1 CSAVRQGDGQPQHF TGCAGTGCAGTTAGACAGGGGGACGGTCAGCCCCAGCATTTT
TRBJ2-2 few NA TRBV24-1 CATSDLGMGANTGELFF TGTGCCACCAGTGATTTGGGTATGGGGGCTAACACCGGGGAGCTGTTTTTT